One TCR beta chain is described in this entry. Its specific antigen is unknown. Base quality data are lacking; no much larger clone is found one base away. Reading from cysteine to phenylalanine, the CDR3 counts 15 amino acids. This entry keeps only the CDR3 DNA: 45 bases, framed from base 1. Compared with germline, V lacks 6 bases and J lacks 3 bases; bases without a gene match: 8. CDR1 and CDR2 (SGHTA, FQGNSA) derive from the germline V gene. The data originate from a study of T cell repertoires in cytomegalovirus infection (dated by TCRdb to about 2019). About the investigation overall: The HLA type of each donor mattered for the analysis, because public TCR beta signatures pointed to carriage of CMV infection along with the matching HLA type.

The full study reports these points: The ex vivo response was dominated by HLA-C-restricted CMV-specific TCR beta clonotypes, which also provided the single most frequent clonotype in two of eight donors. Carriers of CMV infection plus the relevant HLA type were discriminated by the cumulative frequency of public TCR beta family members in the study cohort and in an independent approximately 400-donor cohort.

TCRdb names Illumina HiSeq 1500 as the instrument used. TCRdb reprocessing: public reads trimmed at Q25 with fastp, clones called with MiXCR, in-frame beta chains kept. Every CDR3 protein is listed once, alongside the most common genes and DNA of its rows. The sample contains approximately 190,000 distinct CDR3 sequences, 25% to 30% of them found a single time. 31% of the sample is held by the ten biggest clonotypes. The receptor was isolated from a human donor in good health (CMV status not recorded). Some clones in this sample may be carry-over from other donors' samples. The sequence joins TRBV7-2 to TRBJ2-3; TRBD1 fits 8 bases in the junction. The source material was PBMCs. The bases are TGTGCCAGCAGTCAGAGGACAGGGAAGACAGATACGCAGTATTTT. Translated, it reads CASSQRTGKTDTQYF.